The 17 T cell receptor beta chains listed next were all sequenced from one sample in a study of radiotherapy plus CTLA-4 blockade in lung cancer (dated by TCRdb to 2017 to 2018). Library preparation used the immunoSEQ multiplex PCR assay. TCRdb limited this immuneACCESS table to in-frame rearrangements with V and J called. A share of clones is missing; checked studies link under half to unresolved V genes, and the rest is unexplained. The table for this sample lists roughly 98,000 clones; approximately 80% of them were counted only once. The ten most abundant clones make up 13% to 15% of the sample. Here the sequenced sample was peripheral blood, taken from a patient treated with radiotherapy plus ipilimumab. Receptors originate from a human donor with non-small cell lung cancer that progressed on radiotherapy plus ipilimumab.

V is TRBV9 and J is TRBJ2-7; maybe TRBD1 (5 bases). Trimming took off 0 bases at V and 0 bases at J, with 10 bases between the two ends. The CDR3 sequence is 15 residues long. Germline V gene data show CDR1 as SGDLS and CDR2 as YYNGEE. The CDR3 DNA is TGTGCCAGCAGCGTAGAAGTAGGGGCCTCCTACGAGCAGTACTTC. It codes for CASSVEVGASYEQYF.

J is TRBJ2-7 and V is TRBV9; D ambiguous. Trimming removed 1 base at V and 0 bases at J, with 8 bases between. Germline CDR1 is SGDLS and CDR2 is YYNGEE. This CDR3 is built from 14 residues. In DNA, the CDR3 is TGTGCCAGCAGCGTATCAGCGAACTCCTACGAGCAGTACTTC. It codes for CASSVSANSYEQYF.

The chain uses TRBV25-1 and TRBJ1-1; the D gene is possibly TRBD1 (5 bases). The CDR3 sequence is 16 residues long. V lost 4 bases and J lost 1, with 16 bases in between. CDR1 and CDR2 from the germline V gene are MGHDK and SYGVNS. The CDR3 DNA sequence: TGTGCCAGCAGTGGGATACCGGGACGCCAGAACACTGAAGCTTTCTTT. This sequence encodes CASSGIPGRQNTEAFF.

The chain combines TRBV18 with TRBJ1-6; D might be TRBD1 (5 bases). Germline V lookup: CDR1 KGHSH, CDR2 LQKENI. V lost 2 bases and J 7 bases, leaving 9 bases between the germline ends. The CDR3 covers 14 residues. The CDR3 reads CASSPKGENSPLHF. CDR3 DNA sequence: TGTGCCAGCTCACCAAAAGGGGAGAATTCACCCCTCCACTTT.

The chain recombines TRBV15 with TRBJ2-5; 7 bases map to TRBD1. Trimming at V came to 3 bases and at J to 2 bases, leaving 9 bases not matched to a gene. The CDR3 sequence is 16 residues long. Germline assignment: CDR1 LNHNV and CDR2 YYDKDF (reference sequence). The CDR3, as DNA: TGTGCCACCAGCAGTTTTCCAGGGGGAAGGCAAGAGACCCAGTACTTC. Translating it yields CATSSFPGGRQETQYF.

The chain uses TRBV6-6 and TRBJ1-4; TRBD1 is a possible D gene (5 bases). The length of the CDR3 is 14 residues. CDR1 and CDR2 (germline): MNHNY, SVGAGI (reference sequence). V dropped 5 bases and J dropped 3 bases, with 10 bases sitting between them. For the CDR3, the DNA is TGTGCCAGCAGTCTTCCGGGACCTAATGAAAAACTGTTTTTT. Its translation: CASSLPGPNEKLFF.

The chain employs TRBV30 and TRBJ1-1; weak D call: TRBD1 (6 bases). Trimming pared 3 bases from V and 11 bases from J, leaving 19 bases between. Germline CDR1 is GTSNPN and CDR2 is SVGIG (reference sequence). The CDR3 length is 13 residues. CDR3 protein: CAWREGGGTAAFF. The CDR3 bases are TGTGCCTGGAGGGAAGGGGGGGGGACGGCGGCTTTCTTT. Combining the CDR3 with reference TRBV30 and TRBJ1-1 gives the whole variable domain SQTIHQWPATLVQPVGSPLSLECTVEGTSNPNLYWYRQAAGRGLQLLFYSVGIGQISSEVPQNLSASRPQDRQFILSSKKLLLSDSGFYLCAWREGGGTAAFFGQGTRLTVV.

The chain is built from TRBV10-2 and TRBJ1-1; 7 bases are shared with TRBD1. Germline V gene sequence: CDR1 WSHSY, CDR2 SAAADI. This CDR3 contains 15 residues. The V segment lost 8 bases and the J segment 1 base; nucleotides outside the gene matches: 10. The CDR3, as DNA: TGCGCCAGCCGTAAGTCCGACAGGGCGAACACTGAAGCTTTCTTT. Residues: CASRKSDRANTEAFF.

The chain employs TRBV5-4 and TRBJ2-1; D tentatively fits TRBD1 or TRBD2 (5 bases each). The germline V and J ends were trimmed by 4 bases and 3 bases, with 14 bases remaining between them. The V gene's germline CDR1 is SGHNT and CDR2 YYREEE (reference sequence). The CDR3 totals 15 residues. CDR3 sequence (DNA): TGTGCCAGCAGCCTACGGGACCACCGCTACAATGAGCAGTTCTTC. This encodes CASSLRDHRYNEQFF.

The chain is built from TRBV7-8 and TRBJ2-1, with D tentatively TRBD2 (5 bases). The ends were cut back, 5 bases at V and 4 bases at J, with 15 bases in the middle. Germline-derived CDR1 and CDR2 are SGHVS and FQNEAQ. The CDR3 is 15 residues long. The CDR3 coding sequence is TGTGCCAGCAGCCTCGGATTAGCGCGATACAATGAGCAGTTCTTC. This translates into CASSLGLARYNEQFF.

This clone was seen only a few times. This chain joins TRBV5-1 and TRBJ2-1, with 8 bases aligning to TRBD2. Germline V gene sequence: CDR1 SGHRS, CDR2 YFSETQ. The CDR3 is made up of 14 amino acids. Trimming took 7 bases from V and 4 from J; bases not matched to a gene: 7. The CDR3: CASSLAGSYNEQFF. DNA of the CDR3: TGCGCCAGCTCATTAGCGGGATCTTACAATGAGCAGTTCTTC.

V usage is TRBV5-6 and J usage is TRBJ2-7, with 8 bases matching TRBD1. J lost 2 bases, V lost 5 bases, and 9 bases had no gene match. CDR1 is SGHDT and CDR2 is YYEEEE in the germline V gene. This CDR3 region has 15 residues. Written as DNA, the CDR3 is TGTGCCAGCAGGGCTTTGGACAGGGACACCTACGAGCAGTACTTC. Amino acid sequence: CASRALDRDTYEQYF.

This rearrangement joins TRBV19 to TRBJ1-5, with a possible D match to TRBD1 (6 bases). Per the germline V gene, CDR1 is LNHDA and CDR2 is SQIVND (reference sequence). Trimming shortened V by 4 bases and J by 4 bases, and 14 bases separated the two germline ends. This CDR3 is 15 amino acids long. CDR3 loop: CASSTDSPKNQPQHF. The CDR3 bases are TGTGCCAGTAGTACGGACAGCCCTAAAAATCAGCCCCAGCATTTT.

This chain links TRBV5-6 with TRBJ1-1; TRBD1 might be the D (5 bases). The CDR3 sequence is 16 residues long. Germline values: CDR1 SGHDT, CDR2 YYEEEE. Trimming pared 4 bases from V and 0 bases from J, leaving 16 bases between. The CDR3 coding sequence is TGTGCCAGCAGCCGCGGGGGTAAGGGGATGAACACTGAAGCTTTCTTT. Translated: CASSRGGKGMNTEAFF.

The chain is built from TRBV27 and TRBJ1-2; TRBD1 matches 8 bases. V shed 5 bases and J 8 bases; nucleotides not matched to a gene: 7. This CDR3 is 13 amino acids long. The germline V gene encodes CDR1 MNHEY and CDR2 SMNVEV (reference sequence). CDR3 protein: CASSPDRAGGYTF. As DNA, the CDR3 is TGTGCCAGCAGTCCGGACAGGGCGGGCGGCTACACCTTC.

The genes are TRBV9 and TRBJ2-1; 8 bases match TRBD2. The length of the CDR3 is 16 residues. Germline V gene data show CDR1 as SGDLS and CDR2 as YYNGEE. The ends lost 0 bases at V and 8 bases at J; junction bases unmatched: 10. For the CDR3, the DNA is TGTGCCAGCAGCGTAGCCCCCAGCGGGGGATGGTATGAGCAGTTCTTC. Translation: CASSVAPSGGWYEQFF.

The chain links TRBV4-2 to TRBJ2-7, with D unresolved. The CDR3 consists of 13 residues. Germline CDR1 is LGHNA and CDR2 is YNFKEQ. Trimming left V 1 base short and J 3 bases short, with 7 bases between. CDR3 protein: CASSQVSFYEQYF. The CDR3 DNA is TGTGCCAGCAGCCAAGTGTCGTTCTACGAGCAGTACTTC.